This TCR beta chain was observed in a study of cytomegalovirus exposure and HLA in healthy donors. Regarding the study as a whole: A missense DCLRE1C variant was associated with V- and J-gene trimming of TCR beta chains in a later analysis, and an independent cohort replicated the association. A later analysis reported that several of the most significant clusters appeared to be linked to common viral pathogens, among them Epstein-Barr virus. Most TCR sequences showed up rarely, but some public TCRs showed up in many donors.

The PCR used 60 Vbeta and 13 Jbeta primers. The data were produced by immunoSEQ multiplex PCR, yet TCRdb's version contains in-frame clones alone and is incomplete. This table has about 130,000 clones, 74% appearing once. This clone was recorded a few times. Its target is not known. The CDR3 runs 14 residues. Trimming removed 4 bases at V and 5 bases at J, with 14 bases between. Germline V CDR1 and CDR2: LNHDA, SQIVND (reference sequence). The chain links TRBV19 to TRBJ1-1; D is ambiguous. Sequencing was done on a sample of PBMCs. The TCR comes from a woman in her 50s in good health and CMV-seropositive. CDR3 residues: CASSKGLSGTEAFF. The CDR3 bases are TGTGCCAGTAGTAAGGGTCTCTCGGGAACTGAAGCTTTCTTT.